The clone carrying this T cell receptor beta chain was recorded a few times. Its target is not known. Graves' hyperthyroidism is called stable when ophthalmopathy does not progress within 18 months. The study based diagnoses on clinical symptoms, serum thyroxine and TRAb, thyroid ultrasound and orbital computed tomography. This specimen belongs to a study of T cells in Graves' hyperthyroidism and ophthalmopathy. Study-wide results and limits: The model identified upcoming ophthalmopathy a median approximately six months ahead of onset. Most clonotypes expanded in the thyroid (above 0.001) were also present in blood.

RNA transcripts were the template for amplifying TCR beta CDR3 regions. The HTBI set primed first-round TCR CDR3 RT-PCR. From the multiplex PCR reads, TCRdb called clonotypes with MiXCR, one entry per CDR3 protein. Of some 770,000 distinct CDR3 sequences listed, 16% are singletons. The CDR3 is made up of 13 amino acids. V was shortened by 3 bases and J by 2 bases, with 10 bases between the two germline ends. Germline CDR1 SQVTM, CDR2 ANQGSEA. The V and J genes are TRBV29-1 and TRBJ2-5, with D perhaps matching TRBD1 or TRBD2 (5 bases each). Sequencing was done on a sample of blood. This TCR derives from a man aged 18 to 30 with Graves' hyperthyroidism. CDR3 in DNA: TGCAGCGTTGACGGGAAGGGGCAAGAGACCCAGTACTTC. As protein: CSVDGKGQETQYF.